One and the same sample provided the 27 T cell receptor beta chains below, sequenced in a study of tumor-infiltrating lymphocytes in primary liver carcinoma. A constant-region primer served to make TCR beta cDNA from about 0.45 ug total RNA. Modified slightly, ARM-PCR produced TCR beta libraries over three nested multiplex PCR rounds. In the first two PCR rounds, TRBV1-TRBV30 forward primers were paired with a C-beta reverse primer, and each round lasted approximately 9 cycles. TCRdb reprocessed the multiplex PCR reads via MiXCR and lists one record per CDR3 protein. The table has fewer than 350,000 distinct CDR3 sequences, 65% seen once. For blood RNA, unsorted whole blood served as the source, and germline DNA was extracted too. Source material: peripheral blood. The receptors shown here come from a man aged 35-49 years with primary liver carcinoma and hepatitis B virus infection.

Note on this clonotype: A read error may be the cause here, since a much bigger clone is one base away. The chain recombines TRBV29-1 with TRBJ1-1, with D possibly TRBD1 on 5 matching bases. CDR1 is SQVTM and CDR2 is ANQGSEA in the germline V gene. The CDR3 is 13 amino acids. The CDR3 region has the DNA TGCAGCGTTGACAGTAAGGGGAACACTGTAGCTTTCTTT. It encodes CSVDSKGNTVAFF.

Note on this clonotype: The junction departs from germline at one end; a sequencing error may be responsible. The rearrangement uses TRBV6-1 and TRBJ2-1, with 9 bases identical to TRBD1. Germline V lookup: CDR1 MNHNS, CDR2 SASEGT. This CDR3 comprises 15 residues. CDR3 region: CVSSPLGQGYGEQFF. CDR3 DNA: TGTGTCAGCAGCCCCTTGGGACAGGGTTATGGTGAGCAGTTCTTC.

This clonotype was observed a handful of times. A much larger clone sits a single nucleotide away, making a read error possible. This chain links TRBV30 with TRBJ1-1; D not resolved. CDR3 length equals 12 residues. CDR1 and CDR2 (germline): GTSNPN, SVGIG (reference sequence). V lost 8 bases, J lost 0 bases, and 10 bases lay in between. CDR3 protein: CAGGKVNTEAFF. The CDR3 DNA is TGTGCCGGAGGGAAGGTGAACACTGAAGCTTTCTTT.

The chain employs TRBV4-3 and TRBJ2-5, with D possibly matching TRBD2 (6 bases). Germline V gives CDR1 LGHNA, CDR2 YSLEER. The CDR3 contains 15 residues. Trimming stripped 1 base from V and 4 bases from J, with 13 bases between. CDR3 bases: TGCGCCAGCAGCCAAGCTGTGGACTACCTAGAGACCCAGTACTTC. Translation: CASSQAVDYLETQYF.

Points on this clonotype: A much larger clonotype is one base distant, so this may be a read error. The rearrangement joins TRBV6-1 to TRBJ2-5, with D perhaps being TRBD1 or TRBD2 (5 bases each). Trimming left V 2 bases short and J 6 bases short, with 13 bases between. Germline CDR1 reads MNHNS; CDR2 reads SASEGT. This CDR3 is 14 amino acids long. In DNA form, the CDR3 reads TGTGCCAGCAGTGAATTTGGGGGAGCGCAGACCCAGTACTTC. Amino acids: CASSEFGGAQTQYF.

This clonotype appeared many times. The chain employs TRBV6-5 and TRBJ2-1; 9 bases match TRBD2. The J segment lost 9 bases and the V segment lost 0 bases, leaving 9 bases of the junction unmatched. The CDR3 has 16 amino acids. Germline loops: CDR1 MNHEY, CDR2 SVGAGI. CDR3 coding DNA: TGTGCCAGCAGTTACTCGATTGGACTAGCGTCCCCTGAGCAGTTCTTC. Its translation: CASSYSIGLASPEQFF.

J is TRBJ2-3 and V is TRBV7-9; tentatively, D is TRBD2 (5 bases). CDR1 is SEHNR, CDR2 FQNEAQ, per germline (reference sequence). This CDR3 spans 16 amino acids. Trimming stripped 1 base from V and 6 bases from J, with 17 bases between. CDR3 coding DNA: TGTGCCAGCAGCTTAGGATCGGGCGTCTCGGGGGATACGCAGTATTTT. Translated: CASSLGSGVSGDTQYF.

This clonotype occurred a few times. The CDR3 carries no conserved terminal phenylalanine or tryptophan, so it likely arises from a read error. The gene calls are TRBV11-2 and TRBJ2-1; no clear D. The CDR3 is 13 residues long. V lost 6 bases and J lost 6, with 12 bases in between. Germline V gives CDR1 SGHAT, CDR2 FQNNGV. The CDR3 sequence: CASSFTRVNEQFL. Written as DNA, the CDR3 is TGTGCCAGCAGTTTCACAAGGGTCAATGAGCAGTTCCTC.

This clonotype was seen a handful of times. CDR3 bases: TGTGCCAGCGAGGGGGTTTCCTACGAGCAGTACTTC. Its protein product is CASEGVSYEQYF. V usage is TRBV28 and J usage is TRBJ2-7; D is perhaps TRBD1 (6 bases). Germline lookup yields CDR1 MDHEN and CDR2 SYDVKM. The CDR3 contains 12 residues. Trimming removed 8 bases at V and 1 base at J, with 9 bases between.

The chain joins TRBV4-3 to TRBJ2-7, with a weak D call TRBD1 (6 bases). Trimming stripped 4 bases from V and 2 bases from J, with 12 bases between. The CDR3 is 14 residues long. Germline CDR1 LGHNA, CDR2 YSLEER. For the CDR3, the DNA is TGCGCCAGCAGCCTTAAGGACAGCACCTACGAGCAGTACTTC. It codes for CASSLKDSTYEQYF.

This chain joins TRBV28 and TRBJ2-1, with 9 nucleotides matching TRBD2. The ends lost 6 bases at V and 8 bases at J; junction bases unmatched: 2. The CDR3 totals 12 residues. CDR1 and CDR2 from the germline V gene are MDHEN and SYDVKM. CDR3 protein: CASRGLAYEQFF. CDR3 in DNA: TGTGCCAGCAGAGGACTAGCGTATGAGCAGTTCTTC.

The chain carries TRBV5-1 and TRBJ2-1, with 7 bases lining up with TRBD1. Germline trimming cut 4 bases from V and 4 bases from J; bases unmatched to any gene: 17. Per the germline V gene, CDR1 is SGHRS and CDR2 is YFSETQ. The CDR3 spans 18 residues. The CDR3 here is CASSTQPTGAGTYNEQFF. CDR3 sequence (DNA): TGCGCCAGCAGCACCCAACCCACAGGGGCAGGAACGTACAATGAGCAGTTCTTC.

This clonotype was detected once. The chain recombines TRBV4-3 with TRBJ2-7; the D gene is possibly TRBD2 (5 bases). Germline lookup yields CDR1 LGHNA and CDR2 YSLEER. The V end was cut by 0 bases, the J end by 7 bases, with 16 bases between. The CDR3 covers 15 residues. The CDR3 DNA is TGCGCCAGCAGCCAAGAGCCTGACGGCGACTATGAGCAGTACTTC. Protein sequence: CASSQEPDGDYEQYF.

This clonotype has only a few counts. The gene calls are TRBV5-5 and TRBJ2-7; D may match TRBD1 or TRBD2 (5 bases each). The length of the CDR3 is 14 residues. Looked up from germline, CDR1 is SGHKS and CDR2 is YYEKEE (reference sequence). The V end lost 0 bases, the J end lost 7 bases, and 14 bases lay between the germline ends. CDR3 residues: CASSLEGPVSEQYF. In DNA, the CDR3 is TGTGCCAGCAGCTTGGAGGGACCGGTCTCAGAGCAGTACTTC.

For this clonotype: Just one base apart from a much larger clone, this may be a read error. The chain is built from TRBV5-5 and TRBJ2-7; 7 bases agree with TRBD1. The DNA end lines up better with TRBJ2-5; the J call may be wrong. Germline-derived CDR1 and CDR2 are SGHKS and YYEKEE (reference sequence). This CDR3 is 14 amino acids long. Here the CDR3 DNA reads TGTGCCAGCAGCCCGGGACAGCAGGAAGAGACCCAGTACTTC. Translating it yields CASSPGQQEETQYF.

On this clonotype: A single base separates this from a much larger clone, so it may be a read error. The chain has TRBV29-1 and TRBJ2-7; 9 nucleotides align to TRBD1. The V segment lost 0 bases and the J segment 1 base; nucleotides outside the gene matches: 4. Germline V gene data show CDR1 as SQVTM and CDR2 as ANQGSEA. The CDR3 totals 15 residues. Written as DNA, the CDR3 is TGCAGCGTTGAAGACCCGGGACAGGGATCCTACGAGCAGTACTTC. Translating it yields CSVEDPGQGSYEQYF.

As regards this clonotype: One end of the junction does not line up with germline, which may come from a read error. The chain couples TRBV6-6 to TRBJ2-7, with 7 bases matching TRBD1. The CDR3 contains 15 residues. Germline CDR1 MNHNY, CDR2 SVGAGI (reference sequence). For the CDR3, the DNA is TGTGTCAGCACTTCCCGGGACAGCGCCTCGGACGAGCAGTACTTC. This codes for CVSTSRDSASDEQYF.

With regard to this clonotype: With a much larger clone just one base away, this may be a read error. This chain connects TRBV6-5 to TRBJ2-7; TRBD2 agrees at 7 bases. The CDR3 extends over 10 amino acids. Germline V CDR1 and CDR2: MNHEY, SVGAGI. This chain's CDR3 is CLGTTGEQYF. The CDR3 nucleotides read TGTTTGGGGACTACCGGCGAGCAGTACTTC.

There are a few counts of this clonotype. The chain carries TRBV7-8 and TRBJ1-6; D is unclear. Germline assignment: CDR1 SGHVS and CDR2 FQNEAQ. Trimming removed 2 bases from V and 2 bases from J, with 4 bases in between. This CDR3 has 14 amino acids. The CDR3 sequence: CASSLRPYNSPLHF. CDR3 DNA: TGTGCCAGCAGCTTACGGCCCTATAATTCACCCCTCCACTTT.

This clonotype has a handful of counts. J is TRBJ2-1 and V is TRBV28, with a weak D call TRBD2 (5 bases). Germline V lookup: CDR1 MDHEN, CDR2 SYDVKM. The length of the CDR3 is 16 residues. V was trimmed by 8 bases and J by 4 bases, leaving 21 bases between them. In DNA, the CDR3 is TGTGCCAGCCTAGGGCTTGGCGCGAGGGATTACAATGAGCAGTTCTTC. This sequence encodes CASLGLGARDYNEQFF.

About this clonotype itself: This clone may be a read error of a much larger clone one base away. The chain combines TRBV10-2 with TRBJ1-2; weak D call: TRBD1 (5 bases). There are 13 residues in the CDR3. Germline V CDR1 and CDR2: WSHSY, SAAADI. The CDR3 DNA reads TGCACCAGCAGGGTACAGTCTAACTATGGCTACACCTTC. As protein: CTSRVQSNYGYTF.

This clonotype was observed at least ten times. The chain carries TRBV6-1 and TRBJ1-3; D gene uncertain. CDR3 size: 15 residues. V was cut by 8 bases and J by 0 bases, with 14 bases left in between. CDR1 and CDR2 from the germline V gene are MNHNS and SASEGT. CDR3 loop: CASSRDPSSGNTIYF. The CDR3 nucleotides are TGTGCCAGCTCCCGGGATCCAAGCTCTGGAAACACCATATATTTT.

In regard to this clonotype: Just one base apart from a much larger clone, this may be a read error. The V call is TRBV4-3, the J call TRBJ1-3; D is unclear. The CDR3 contains 13 residues. CDR1 LGHNA and CDR2 YSLEER come from the germline V gene. The CDR3 nucleotides are TGCGCCGGCAGCCCTCAGGTTGGAAACACCATATATTTT. Protein: CAGSPQVGNTIYF.

The chain employs TRBV5-4 and TRBJ2-1, with D perhaps TRBD2 (6 bases). V gave up 1 base and J gave up 5 bases, with 13 bases separating them. The germline gives CDR1 SGHNT, CDR2 YYREEE (reference sequence). The CDR3 has 15 residues. CDR3 in DNA: TGTGCCAGCAGCTTGCCGGACGGGAGTGACAATGAGCAGTTCTTC. It yields the protein CASSLPDGSDNEQFF.

With regard to this clonotype: A read error is possible here, since a much larger clone lies one base away. The CDR3 loop reads CASSSELESRYEQYF. CDR3 DNA: TGTGCCAGCAGTTCCGAGCTGGAGTCGCGATACGAGCAGTACTTC. This chain uses TRBV6-2 or TRBV6-3 with TRBJ2-7, with no clear D. The V end lost 4 bases, the J end lost 4 bases, and 17 bases lay between the germline ends. Germline V lookup: CDR1 MNHEY, CDR2 SVGEGT. This CDR3 contains 15 residues.

The chain employs TRBV5-1 and TRBJ2-2; D is tentatively TRBD1 or TRBD2 (6 bases each). Germline CDR1 is SGHRS and CDR2 is YFSETQ. This CDR3 has 16 amino acids. With 1 base removed from V and 8 bases from J, the gap between germline ends came to 18 bases. In DNA form, the CDR3 reads TGCGCCAGCAGCTTGCGGGGGCCCCTGAGCACAGGGGAGCTGTTTTTT. Translated: CASSLRGPLSTGELFF.

This clonotype turned up a few times. The genes are TRBV10-3 and TRBJ1-5; D gene uncertain. The CDR3 runs to 13 residues. The germline V gene encodes CDR1 ENHRY and CDR2 SYGVKD. With 6 bases removed from V and 0 bases from J, the gap between germline ends came to 6 bases. This CDR3 reads CAIREYSNQPQHF. CDR3 nucleotides: TGTGCCATCAGGGAATATAGCAATCAGCCCCAGCATTTT.